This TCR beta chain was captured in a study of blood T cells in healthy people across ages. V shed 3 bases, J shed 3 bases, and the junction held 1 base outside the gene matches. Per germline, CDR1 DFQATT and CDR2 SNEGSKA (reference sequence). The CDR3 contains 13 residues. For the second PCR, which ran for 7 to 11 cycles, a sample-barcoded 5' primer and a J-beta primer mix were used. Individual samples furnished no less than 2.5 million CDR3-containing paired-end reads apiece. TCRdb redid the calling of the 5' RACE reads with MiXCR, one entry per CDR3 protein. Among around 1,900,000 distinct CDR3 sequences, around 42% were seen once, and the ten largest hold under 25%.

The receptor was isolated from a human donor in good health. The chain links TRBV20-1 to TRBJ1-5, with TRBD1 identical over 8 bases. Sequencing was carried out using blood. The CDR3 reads CSARGQDNQPQHF. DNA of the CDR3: TGCAGTGCTAGGGGACAGGACAATCAGCCCCAGCATTTT.